This T cell receptor beta chain stems from a study of T-cell reconstitution after alpha-beta-depleted transplantation in children. Researchers prepared the TCRbeta library using unique molecular identifiers, the study reports. TCRdb recomputed calls from the PCR reads with MiXCR, one row per CDR3 protein. In the table there are approximately 300,000 distinct CDR3 sequences, about a tenth of which are singletons. General study results and limits: The main origin of T-cell counts and diversity one year after transplant was newly produced T cells. As was reported, about two months after transplant, alpha-beta T cells came from several hundred expanded graft clones.

The ends were cut back, 2 bases at V and 0 bases at J, with 2 bases in the middle. The CDR3 runs 12 residues. Germline assignment: CDR1 SGHTA and CDR2 FQGTGA. This clonotype has at least ten counts. Its target is unknown. Material: PBMCs, obtained before TCRalphabeta/CD19-depleted stem cell transplant. The chain couples TRBV7-3 to TRBJ2-7; no definite D call. This receptor was obtained from a boy under two years old with acute myeloid leukemia, due to receive a stem cell transplant. The CDR3 nucleotides read TGTGCCAGCAGCTTATACTCCTACGAGCAGTACTTC. Translating it yields CASSLYSYEQYF.